Listed below are T cell receptor beta chains from one sample, sequenced in a study of shared T cell receptors in the human thymus. Clones were sequenced by immunoSEQ multiplex PCR, and TCRdb holds only the in-frame ones, with some missing. The sample contains 500,000 to 550,000 clones, about four fifths of which appear only once. This sample was shared with a second study, whose subject was human thymus T cells.

The source material was thymocytes. The receptors stem from a boy in the first two years of life with a congenital heart defect. Both conserved end residues are part of each CDR3. A D gene is named only where the DNA matches it firmly. The size field is filled for only some rows; it gives once, few, many or a size class.

J gene	D gene	clone size	V gene	CDR3 protein	CDR3 DNA
TRBJ2-7	-	-	TRBV25-1	CASSEQTRDTSYEQYF	TGTGCCAGCAGTGAACAGACCCGGGACACATCCTACGAGCAGTACTTC
TRBJ2-1	TRBD2	-	TRBV4-1	CASSQEDPSGMDNEQFF	TGCGCCAGCAGCCAAGAGGATCCCAGCGGGATGGACAATGAGCAGTTCTTC
TRBJ2-1	-	-	TRBV15	CATASRRAEANEQFF	TGTGCCACCGCGTCTCGACGAGCGGAGGCCAATGAGCAGTTCTTC
TRBJ2-1	-	-	TRBV6-5	CASSTPTEGYNEQFF	TGTGCCAGCAGTACACCCACGGAGGGATACAATGAGCAGTTCTTC
TRBJ1-2	-	-	TRBV6-6	CASSYRREGGNYGYTF	TGTGCCAGCAGTTACCGCCGGGAAGGGGGAAACTATGGCTACACCTTC
TRBJ1-5	-	-	TRBV20-1	CKAGGNQPQHF	TGCAAAGCGGGGGGCAATCAGCCCCAGCATTTT
TRBJ1-2	TRBD1	-	TRBV5-1	CASSLAWDRKNYGYTF	TGCGCCAGCAGCTTGGCGTGGGACAGGAAAAACTATGGCTACACCTTC
TRBJ2-5	TRBD1	-	TRBV28	CASSSVRGRKGETQYF	TGTGCCAGCAGTTCGGTGAGGGGGCGTAAGGGAGAGACCCAGTACTTC
TRBJ1-1	TRBD1	-	TRBV5-6	CASSFNVAGGGNTEAFF	TGTGCCAGCAGCTTTAATGTGGCAGGGGGCGGGAACACTGAAGCTTTCTTT
TRBJ2-7	TRBD2	-	TRBV25-1	CASSESGGEWYEQYF	TGTGCCAGCAGTGAATCTGGGGGGGAGTGGTACGAGCAGTACTTC
TRBJ1-4	-	-	TRBV6-5	CASRRRGIPNEKLFF	TGTGCCAGCAGGAGGAGGGGTATACCTAATGAAAAACTGTTTTTT
TRBJ2-7	TRBD2	-	TRBV7-9	CASSLATGTSGSTYEQYF	TGTGCCAGCAGCTTGGCCACAGGAACTAGCGGGAGTACCTACGAGCAGTACTTC
TRBJ2-5	TRBD1	-	TRBV7-9	CASSLGRGRRETQYF	TGTGCCAGCAGCTTAGGAAGGGGGCGAAGGGAGACCCAGTACTTC
TRBJ2-7	TRBD1	-	TRBV5-1	CASSQGQGSYEQYF	TGCGCCAGCAGCCAGGGACAGGGGAGCTACGAGCAGTACTTC
TRBJ2-7	TRBD2	-	TRBV5-6	CASSHSSGRKRYEQYF	TGTGCCAGCAGCCACTCAAGCGGGAGGAAACGATACGAGCAGTACTTC
TRBJ1-2	TRBD1	-	TRBV5-6	CASRSGQNNYGYTF	TGTGCCAGCAGATCGGGACAGAACAACTATGGCTACACCTTC
TRBJ2-7	TRBD2	-	TRBV11-1	CASSLARTSGDYEQYF	TGTGCCAGCAGCTTAGCCAGGACTAGCGGGGACTACGAGCAGTACTTC
TRBJ2-7	TRBD2	-	TRBV4-2	CASSREKSSGSLREQYF	TGTGCCAGCAGCCGAGAAAAGTCTAGCGGGAGTCTTCGGGAGCAGTACTTC
TRBJ2-7	TRBD1	few	TRBV5-1	CASSLGDRGAYEQYF	TGCGCCAGCAGCTTGGGGGACAGGGGTGCCTACGAGCAGTACTTC
TRBJ2-3	TRBD2	-	TRBV30	CAWSALAGGPTDTQYF	TGTGCCTGGAGTGCTCTAGCGGGAGGGCCAACAGATACGCAGTATTTT
TRBJ2-3	TRBD2	-	TRBV4-2	CASSPGLVVDTQYF	TGTGCCAGCAGCCCCGGACTAGTGGTAGATACGCAGTATTTT
TRBJ2-7	-	few	TRBV30	CAWSGGGDEQYF	TGTGCCTGGAGTGGGGGGGGCGACGAGCAGTACTTC
TRBJ1-5	-	few	TRBV4-3	CASSQDAQDSNQPQHF	TGCGCCAGCAGCCAAGATGCACAGGACAGCAATCAGCCCCAGCATTTT
TRBJ1-2	-	-	TRBV19	CASSTPQTPNYGYTF	TGTGCCAGTAGTACACCGCAGACACCTAACTATGGCTACACCTTC
TRBJ2-1	TRBD2	-	TRBV27	CASRTTSGRADYNEQFF	TGTGCCAGCAGGACGACTAGCGGGAGGGCGGACTACAATGAGCAGTTCTTC
TRBJ2-5	TRBD1	-	TRBV7-2	CASRPGTGDGKYQETQYF	TGTGCCAGCAGGCCCGGGACAGGCGACGGGAAGTACCAAGAGACCCAGTACTTC
TRBJ1-5	-	-	TRBV13	CASSSSRSNQPQHF	TGTGCCAGCAGCTCCTCCCGTAGCAATCAGCCCCAGCATTTT
TRBJ1-4	-	once	TRBV6-5	CASSYGGVGEKLFF	TGTGCCAGCAGTTACGGGGGGGTGGGTGAAAAACTGTTTTTT